The 6 T cell receptor beta chains below all came from one sample that was sequenced in a study of blood T cells in healthy people across ages. A second about 6 to 11 cycle PCR used barcoded and J-beta primers. MiXCR, run by TCRdb on the 5' RACE reads, gives a single entry per CDR3 protein. There are 780,000 or so distinct CDR3 sequences in the sample; roughly 56% occur only once, and roughly 26% lies in the top ten. The sequenced sample consisted of blood. These receptors were collected from a man in his forties or fifties in good health.

The chain has TRBV4-2 and TRBJ2-2, with D unclear. Trimming took off 0 bases at V and 4 bases at J, with 9 bases between the two ends. Germline-derived CDR1 and CDR2 are LGHNA and YNFKEQ. The length of the CDR3 is 15 residues. The CDR3 nucleotides are TGTGCCAGCAGCCAAGAGACCCGCGGCACCGGGGAGCTGTTTTTT. Translation: CASSQETRGTGELFF.

This clonotype was seen a few times. The chain combines TRBV15 with TRBJ2-5; possibly TRBD2 for D (6 bases). Trimming took off 2 bases at V and 4 bases at J, with 14 bases between the two ends. This CDR3 region has 15 residues. Germline V lookup: CDR1 LNHNV, CDR2 YYDKDF (reference sequence). The CDR3 sequence is CATSRRLADRETQYF. The CDR3 DNA is TGTGCCACCAGCAGAAGATTAGCGGATAGAGAGACCCAGTACTTC.

This sequence joins TRBV29-1 and TRBJ2-5; a weak D match, TRBD1 (6 bases). CDR3 length: 11 residues. CDR1 and CDR2 from the germline V gene are SQVTM and ANQGSEA. V dropped 6 bases and J dropped 11 bases, with 16 bases sitting between them. CDR3 loop: CSVSTGSTQYF. Written as DNA, the CDR3 is TGCAGCGTGTCTACAGGGAGTACGCAGTACTTC.

J is TRBJ1-5 and V is TRBV6-2 or TRBV6-3, with 7 nucleotides matching TRBD1. With 0 bases clipped from V and 6 bases from J, the junction kept 5 bases outside the gene matches. The CDR3 spans 15 residues. In germline, CDR1 is MNHEY, CDR2 SVGEGT. This CDR3 reads CASSYSLGGGQPQHF. The CDR3 DNA follows: TGTGCCAGCAGTTACTCGTTAGGGGGCGGTCAGCCCCAGCATTTT.

This clonotype came up a few times. This chain's CDR3 is CASKGRLNTEAFF. DNA of the CDR3: TGTGCCAGCAAGGGCAGACTGAACACTGAAGCTTTCTTT. This chain joins TRBV28 and TRBJ1-1; no clear D gene. The CDR3 runs 13 residues. Germline V gene data show CDR1 as MDHEN and CDR2 as SYDVKM. Trimming removed 7 bases from V and 0 bases from J, with 9 bases in between.

V usage is TRBV5-1 and J usage is TRBJ2-7; 7 bases are shared with TRBD2. Germline V gives CDR1 SGHRS, CDR2 YFSETQ. V was pared by 6 bases and J by 1 base, with 13 bases of the junction left unmatched. There are 16 residues in the CDR3. The CDR3 sequence: CASTLSGGGVSYEQYF. The CDR3 DNA sequence: TGCGCCAGCACCCTAAGTGGCGGGGGAGTGTCCTACGAGCAGTACTTC. The full variable domain, rest sourced from reference TRBV5-1 and TRBJ2-7, is KAGVTQTPRYLIKTRGQQVTLSCSPISGHRSVSWYQQTPGQGLQFLFEYFSETQRNKGNFPGRFSGRQFSNSRSEMNVSTLELGDSALYLCASTLSGGGVSYEQYFGPGTRLTVT.